This T cell receptor beta chain derives from a study of response to subunit inactivated influenza vaccine. TCRdb ran MiXCR on the RT-PCR reads and lists one entry per CDR3 protein. The sample lists around 850,000 distinct CDR3 sequences; roughly 20% were seen once. Study results and caveats: Authors proposed each seasonal influenza vaccination draws in few new T cells.

Germline CDR1 is SGHTA and CDR2 is FQGNSA. This CDR3 has 16 residues. The ends lost 4 bases at V and 5 bases at J; junction bases unmatched: 10. On this clonotype: Its antigen is unknown.

Sequenced material: PBMCs from blood, taken 5 to 6 days after vaccination. The clonotype originates from a man aged 45-65 years who received an inactivated influenza vaccine. This sequence joins TRBV7-2 and TRBJ2-1; TRBD1 matches at 8 bases. The CDR3 DNA reads TGTGCCAGCAGCTCCCCAAGGGGCAGGGGGCACAATGAGCAGTTCTTC. It yields the protein CASSSPRGRGHNEQFF.